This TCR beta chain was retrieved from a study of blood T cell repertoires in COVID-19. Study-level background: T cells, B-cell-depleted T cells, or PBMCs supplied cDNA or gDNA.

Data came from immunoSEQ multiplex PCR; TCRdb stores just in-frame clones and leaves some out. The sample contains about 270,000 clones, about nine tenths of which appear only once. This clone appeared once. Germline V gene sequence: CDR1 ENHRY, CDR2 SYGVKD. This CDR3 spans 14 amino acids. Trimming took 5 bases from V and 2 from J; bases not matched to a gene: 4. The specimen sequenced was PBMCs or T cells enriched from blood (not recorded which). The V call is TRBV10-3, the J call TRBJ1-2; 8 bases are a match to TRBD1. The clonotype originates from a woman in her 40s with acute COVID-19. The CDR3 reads CAISLGQGNYGYTF. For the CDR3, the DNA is TGTGCCATCAGTCTTGGACAGGGAAACTATGGCTACACCTTC.